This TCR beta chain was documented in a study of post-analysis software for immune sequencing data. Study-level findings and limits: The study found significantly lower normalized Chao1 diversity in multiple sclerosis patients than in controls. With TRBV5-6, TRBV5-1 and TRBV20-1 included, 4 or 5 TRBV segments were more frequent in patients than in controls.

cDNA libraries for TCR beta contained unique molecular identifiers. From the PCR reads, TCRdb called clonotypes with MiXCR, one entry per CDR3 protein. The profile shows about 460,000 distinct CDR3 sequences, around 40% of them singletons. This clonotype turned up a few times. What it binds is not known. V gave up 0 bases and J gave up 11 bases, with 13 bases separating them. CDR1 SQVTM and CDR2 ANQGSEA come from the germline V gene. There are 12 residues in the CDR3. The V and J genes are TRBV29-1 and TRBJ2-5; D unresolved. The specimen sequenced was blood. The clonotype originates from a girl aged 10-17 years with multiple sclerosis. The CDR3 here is CSVEDPPAEQYF. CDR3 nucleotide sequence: TGCAGCGTTGAAGACCCCCCTGCTGAACAGTACTTC.